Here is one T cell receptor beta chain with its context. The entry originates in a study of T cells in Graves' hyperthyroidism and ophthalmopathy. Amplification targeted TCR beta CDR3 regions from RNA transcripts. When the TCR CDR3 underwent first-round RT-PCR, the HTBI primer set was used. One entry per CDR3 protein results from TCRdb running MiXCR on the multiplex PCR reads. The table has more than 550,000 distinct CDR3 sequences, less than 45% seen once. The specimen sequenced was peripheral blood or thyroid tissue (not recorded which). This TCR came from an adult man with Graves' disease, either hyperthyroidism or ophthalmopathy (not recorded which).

The CDR3 region has the DNA TGTGCCAGTACGAAGAGGGGGCTTCAGCCCCAGCATTTT. Its protein is CASTKRGLQPQHF. This chain connects TRBV19 to TRBJ1-5; 7 nucleotides match TRBD1. The junction had 6 bases not matched to a gene; V was cut back by 7 bases and J by 6 bases. The length of the CDR3 is 13 residues. Germline V gene lookup returns CDR1 LNHDA and CDR2 SQIVND (reference sequence).